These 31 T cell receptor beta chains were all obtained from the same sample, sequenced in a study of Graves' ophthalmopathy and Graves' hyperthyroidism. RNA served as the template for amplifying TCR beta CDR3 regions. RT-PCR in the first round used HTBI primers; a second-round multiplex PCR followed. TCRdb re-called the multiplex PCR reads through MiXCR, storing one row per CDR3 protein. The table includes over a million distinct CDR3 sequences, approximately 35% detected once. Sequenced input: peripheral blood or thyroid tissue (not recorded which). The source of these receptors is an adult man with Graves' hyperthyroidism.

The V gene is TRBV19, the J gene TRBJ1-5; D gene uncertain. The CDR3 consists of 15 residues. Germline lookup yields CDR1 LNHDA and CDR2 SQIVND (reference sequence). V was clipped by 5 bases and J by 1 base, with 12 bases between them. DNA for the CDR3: TGTGCCAGTAGTCAGATGACGAGGAGCAATCAGCCCCAGCATTTT. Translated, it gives CASSQMTRSNQPQHF.

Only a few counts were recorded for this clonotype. CDR3 sequence reads: CASSFGTAGSGANVLTF. Here the CDR3 DNA reads TGTGCCAGCAGCTTCGGGACAGCCGGATCTGGGGCCAACGTCCTGACTTTC. The gene calls are TRBV9 and TRBJ2-6; 7 positions match TRBD1. Germline trimming cut 4 bases from V and 1 base from J; bases unmatched to any gene: 8. Germline CDR1 is SGDLS and CDR2 is YYNGEE. This CDR3 spans 17 amino acids.

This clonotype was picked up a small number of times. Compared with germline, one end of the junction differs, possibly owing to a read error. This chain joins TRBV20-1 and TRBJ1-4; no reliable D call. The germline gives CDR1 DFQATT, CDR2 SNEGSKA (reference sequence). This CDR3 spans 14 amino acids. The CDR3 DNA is TGCAGTGCTGGAGACATCGGGCAGGTTGAAAAACTGTTTTTT. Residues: CSAGDIGQVEKLFF.

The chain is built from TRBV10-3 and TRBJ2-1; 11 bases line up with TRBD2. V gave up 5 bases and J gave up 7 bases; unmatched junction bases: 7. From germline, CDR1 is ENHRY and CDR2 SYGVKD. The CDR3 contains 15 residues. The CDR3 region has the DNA TGTGCCATCAGTCCCAGTCTAGCGGGGGGAAATGAGCAGTTCTTC. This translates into CAISPSLAGGNEQFF.

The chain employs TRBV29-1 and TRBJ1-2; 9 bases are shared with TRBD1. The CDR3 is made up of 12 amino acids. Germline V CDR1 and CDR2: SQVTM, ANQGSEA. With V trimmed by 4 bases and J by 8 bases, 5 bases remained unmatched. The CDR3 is CSVVGQGHGYTF. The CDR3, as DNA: TGCAGCGTTGTGGGACAGGGCCACGGCTACACCTTC.

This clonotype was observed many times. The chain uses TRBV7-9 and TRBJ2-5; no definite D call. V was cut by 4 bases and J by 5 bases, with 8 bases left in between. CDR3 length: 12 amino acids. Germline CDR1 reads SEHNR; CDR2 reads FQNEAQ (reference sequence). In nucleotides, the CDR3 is TGTGCCAGCAGCTGGGTGGCGGAGACCCAGTACTTC. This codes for CASSWVAETQYF.

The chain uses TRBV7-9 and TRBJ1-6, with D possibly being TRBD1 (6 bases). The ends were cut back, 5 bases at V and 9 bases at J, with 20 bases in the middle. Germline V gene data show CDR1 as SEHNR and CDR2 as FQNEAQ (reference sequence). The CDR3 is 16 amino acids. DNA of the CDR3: TGTGCCAGCAGCCGCTTAGCTAGGGGGTCTTTTTCACCCCTCCACTTT. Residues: CASSRLARGSFSPLHF.

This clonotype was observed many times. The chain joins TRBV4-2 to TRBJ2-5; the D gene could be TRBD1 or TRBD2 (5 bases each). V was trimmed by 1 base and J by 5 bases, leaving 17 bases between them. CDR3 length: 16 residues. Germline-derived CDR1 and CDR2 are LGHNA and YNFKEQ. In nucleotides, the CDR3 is TGTGCCAGCAGCCAAGTCGTGGGACCCCGAGCGGAGACCCAGTACTTC. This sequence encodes CASSQVVGPRAETQYF.

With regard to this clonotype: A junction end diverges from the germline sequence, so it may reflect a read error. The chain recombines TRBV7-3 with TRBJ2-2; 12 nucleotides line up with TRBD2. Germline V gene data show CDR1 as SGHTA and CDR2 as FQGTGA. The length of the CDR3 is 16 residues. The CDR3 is CASSHLAGGPSLGLFF. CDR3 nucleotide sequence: TGCGCCAGCAGCCACCTAGCGGGAGGGCCTTCTCTGGGGCTGTTTTTT.

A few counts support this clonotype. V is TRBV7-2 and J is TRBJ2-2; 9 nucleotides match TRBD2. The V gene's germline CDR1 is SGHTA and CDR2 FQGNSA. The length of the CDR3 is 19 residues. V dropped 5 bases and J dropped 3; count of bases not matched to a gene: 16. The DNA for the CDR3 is TGTGCCAGCAGCCAAGAGCCCATTAGCGGGAGTGGGGACACCGGGGAGCTGTTTTTT. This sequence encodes CASSQEPISGSGDTGELFF. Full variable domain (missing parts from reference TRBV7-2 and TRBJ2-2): GAGVSQSPSNKVTEKGKDVELRCDPISGHTALYWYRQSLGQGLEFLIYFQGNSAPDKSGLPSDRFSAERTGGSVSTLTIQRTQQEDSAVYLCASSQEPISGSGDTGELFFGEGSRLTVL.

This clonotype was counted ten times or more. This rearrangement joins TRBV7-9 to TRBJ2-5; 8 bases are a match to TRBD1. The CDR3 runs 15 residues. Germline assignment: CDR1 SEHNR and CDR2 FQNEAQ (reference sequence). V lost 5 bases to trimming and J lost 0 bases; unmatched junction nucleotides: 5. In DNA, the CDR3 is TGTGCCAGCAGCGAGGGACAGGCCCACCAAGAGACCCAGTACTTC. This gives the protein CASSEGQAHQETQYF.

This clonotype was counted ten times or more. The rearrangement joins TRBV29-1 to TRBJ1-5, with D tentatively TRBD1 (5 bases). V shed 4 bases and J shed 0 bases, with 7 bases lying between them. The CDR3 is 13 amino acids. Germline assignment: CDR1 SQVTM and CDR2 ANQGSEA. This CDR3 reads CSVGQYSNQPQHF. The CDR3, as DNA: TGCAGCGTTGGACAGTATAGCAATCAGCCCCAGCATTTT.

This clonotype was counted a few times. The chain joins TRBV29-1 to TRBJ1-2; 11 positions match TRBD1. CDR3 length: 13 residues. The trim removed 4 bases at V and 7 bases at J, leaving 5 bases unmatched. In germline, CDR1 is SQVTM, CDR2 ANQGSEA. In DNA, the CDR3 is TGCAGCGTTGCCGGACAGGGGGCGCGTGGCTACACCTTC. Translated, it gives CSVAGQGARGYTF.

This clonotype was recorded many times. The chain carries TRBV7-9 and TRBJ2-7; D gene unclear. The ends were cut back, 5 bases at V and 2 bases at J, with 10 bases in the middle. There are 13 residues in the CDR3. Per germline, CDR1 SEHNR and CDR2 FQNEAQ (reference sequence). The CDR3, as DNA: TGTGCCAGCAGCCCCCCCGCGGCCTACGAGCAGTACTTC. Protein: CASSPPAAYEQYF.

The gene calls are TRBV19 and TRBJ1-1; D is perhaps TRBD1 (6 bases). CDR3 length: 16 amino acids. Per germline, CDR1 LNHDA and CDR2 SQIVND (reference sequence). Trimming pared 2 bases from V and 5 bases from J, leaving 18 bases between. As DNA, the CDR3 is TGTGCCAGTAGTATAACCCCCGGGGGGCGAGGAACTGAAGCTTTCTTT. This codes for CASSITPGGRGTEAFF.

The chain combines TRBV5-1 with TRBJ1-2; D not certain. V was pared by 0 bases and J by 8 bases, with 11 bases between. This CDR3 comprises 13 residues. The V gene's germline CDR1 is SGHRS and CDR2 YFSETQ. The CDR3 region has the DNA TGCGCCAGCAGCTTGGATGGAACAGCCGGCTACACCTTC. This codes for CASSLDGTAGYTF.

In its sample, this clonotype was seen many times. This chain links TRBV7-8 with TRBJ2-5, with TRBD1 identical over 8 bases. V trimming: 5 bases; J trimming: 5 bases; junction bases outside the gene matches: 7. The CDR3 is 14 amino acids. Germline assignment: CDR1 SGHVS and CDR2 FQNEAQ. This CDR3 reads CASSPSRTGETQYF. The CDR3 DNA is TGTGCCAGCAGCCCATCCCGGACAGGGGAGACCCAGTACTTC.

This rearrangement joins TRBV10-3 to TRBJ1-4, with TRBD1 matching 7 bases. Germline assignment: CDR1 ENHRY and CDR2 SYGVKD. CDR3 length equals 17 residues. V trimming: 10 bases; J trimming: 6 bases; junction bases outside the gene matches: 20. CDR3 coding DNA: TGTGCCAGCAATGTGCAGGGGGTACAGGGGAGTGATGAAAAACTGTTTTTT. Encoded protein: CASNVQGVQGSDEKLFF.

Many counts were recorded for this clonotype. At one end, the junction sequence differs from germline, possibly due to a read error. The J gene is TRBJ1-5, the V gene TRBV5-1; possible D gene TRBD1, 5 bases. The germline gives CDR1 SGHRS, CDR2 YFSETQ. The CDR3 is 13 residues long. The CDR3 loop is CASSLGVSQPQHF. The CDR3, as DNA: TGTGCCAGCAGCTTGGGGGTGAGTCAGCCCCAGCATTTT.

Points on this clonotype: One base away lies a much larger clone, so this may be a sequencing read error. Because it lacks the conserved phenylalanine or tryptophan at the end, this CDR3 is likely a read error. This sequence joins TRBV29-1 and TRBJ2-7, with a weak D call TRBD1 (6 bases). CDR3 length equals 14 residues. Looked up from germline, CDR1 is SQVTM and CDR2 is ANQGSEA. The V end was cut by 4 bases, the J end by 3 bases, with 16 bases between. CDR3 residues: CSVVGDKGVYEQYL. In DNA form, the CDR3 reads TGCAGCGTTGTGGGGGACAAAGGCGTCTACGAGCAGTACCTC.

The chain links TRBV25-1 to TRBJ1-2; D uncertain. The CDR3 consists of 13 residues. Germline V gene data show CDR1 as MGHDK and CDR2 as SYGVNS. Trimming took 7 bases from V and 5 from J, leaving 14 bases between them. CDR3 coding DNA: TGTGCCAGCACCCTGAATGACGAATATGGCTACACCTTC. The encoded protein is CASTLNDEYGYTF.

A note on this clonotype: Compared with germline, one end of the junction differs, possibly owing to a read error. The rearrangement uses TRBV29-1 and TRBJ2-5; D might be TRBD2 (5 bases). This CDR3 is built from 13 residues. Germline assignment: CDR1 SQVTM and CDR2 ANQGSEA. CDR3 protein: CSVQDQAGETQYF. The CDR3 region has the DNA TGCAGCGTTCAAGATCAGGCGGGCGAGACCCAGTACTTC.

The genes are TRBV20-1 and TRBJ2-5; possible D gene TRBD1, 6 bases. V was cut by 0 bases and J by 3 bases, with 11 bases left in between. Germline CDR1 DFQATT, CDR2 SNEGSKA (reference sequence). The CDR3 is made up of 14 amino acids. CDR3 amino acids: CSARDLGGEETQYF. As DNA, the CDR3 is TGCAGTGCTAGAGATTTAGGGGGAGAAGAGACCCAGTACTTC.

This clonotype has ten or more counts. CDR3 residues: CSVGPGPGTDTQYF. The CDR3 DNA follows: TGCAGCGTTGGTCCGGGACCCGGCACAGATACGCAGTATTTT. This chain connects TRBV29-1 to TRBJ2-3; the D gene could be TRBD1 or TRBD2 (5 bases each). Germline V gene data show CDR1 as SQVTM and CDR2 as ANQGSEA. Trimming stripped 4 bases from V and 1 base from J, with 12 bases between. The CDR3 sequence is 14 residues long.

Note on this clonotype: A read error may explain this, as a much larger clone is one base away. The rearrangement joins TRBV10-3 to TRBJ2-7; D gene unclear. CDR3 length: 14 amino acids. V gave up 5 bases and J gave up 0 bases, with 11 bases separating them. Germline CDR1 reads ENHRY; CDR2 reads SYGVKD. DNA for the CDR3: TGTGCCATCAGTTACCGGCGGTACTCCTACGAGCAGTACTTC. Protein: CAISYRRYSYEQYF.

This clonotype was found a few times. CDR3 protein: CASSPWEAYEQYF. The DNA of the CDR3 is TGTGCCAGCAGCCCATGGGAAGCTTACGAGCAGTACTTC. The chain couples TRBV11-2 to TRBJ2-7; D unclear. Germline V lookup: CDR1 SGHAT, CDR2 FQNNGV. V gave up 5 bases and J gave up 4 bases, with 12 bases separating them. This CDR3 region has 13 residues.

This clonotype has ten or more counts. The CDR3 spells CASSSDILSGANVLTF. As DNA, the CDR3 is TGCGCCAGCAGCTCGGACATCCTCTCTGGGGCCAACGTCCTGACTTTC. The genes are TRBV5-1 and TRBJ2-6, with D possibly matching TRBD1 (5 bases). Germline lookup yields CDR1 SGHRS and CDR2 YFSETQ. V lost 3 bases to trimming and J lost 0 bases, with 10 bases between them. This CDR3 spans 16 amino acids.

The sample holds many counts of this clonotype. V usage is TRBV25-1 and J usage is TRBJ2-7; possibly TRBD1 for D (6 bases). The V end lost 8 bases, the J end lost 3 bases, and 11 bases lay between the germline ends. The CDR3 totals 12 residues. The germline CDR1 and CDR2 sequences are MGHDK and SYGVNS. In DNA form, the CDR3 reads TGTGCCAGCGCGGACAGCCGCTACGAGCAGTACTTC. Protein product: CASADSRYEQYF.

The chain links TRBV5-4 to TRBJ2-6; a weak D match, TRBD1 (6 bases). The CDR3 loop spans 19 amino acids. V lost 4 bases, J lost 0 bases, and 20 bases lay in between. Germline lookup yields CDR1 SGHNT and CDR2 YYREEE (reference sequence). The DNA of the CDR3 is TGTGCCAGCAGCAGTGCCCGATCCAGGGGATCCTCTGGGGCCAACGTCCTGACTTTC. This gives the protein CASSSARSRGSSGANVLTF. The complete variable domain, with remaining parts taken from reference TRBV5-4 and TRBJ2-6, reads ETGVTQSPTHLIKTRGQQVTLRCSSQSGHNTVSWYQQALGQGPQFIFQYYREEENGRGNFPPRFSGLQFPNYSSELNVNALELDDSALYLCASSSARSRGSSGANVLTFGAGSRLTVL.

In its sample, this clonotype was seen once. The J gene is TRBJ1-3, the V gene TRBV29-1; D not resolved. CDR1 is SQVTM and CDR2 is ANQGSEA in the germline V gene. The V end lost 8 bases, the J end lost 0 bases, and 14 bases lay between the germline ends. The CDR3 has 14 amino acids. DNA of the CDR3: TGCAGCAGTCCTAGACGGGACTCTGGAAACACCATATATTTT. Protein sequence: CSSPRRDSGNTIYF.

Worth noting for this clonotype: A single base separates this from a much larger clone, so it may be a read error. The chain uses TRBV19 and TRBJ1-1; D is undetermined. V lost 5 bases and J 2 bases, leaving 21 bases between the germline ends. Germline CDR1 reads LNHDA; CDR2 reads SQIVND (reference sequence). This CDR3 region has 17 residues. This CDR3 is CASSVGDFSAVNTEAFF. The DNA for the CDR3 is TGTGCCAGTAGTGTAGGAGACTTCTCAGCGGTAAACACTGAAGCTTTCTTT.